Below, 18 T cell receptor beta chains from the same sample are listed, as sequenced in a study of T cell responses to AZD1222 COVID-19 vaccine. Sequencing was performed with immunoSEQ multiplex PCR; in TCRdb, only in-frame clones are kept and a portion is missing. There are 150,000 to 200,000 clones in the sample; 90% to 95% occur only once, and about 4.6% lies in the top ten. The sequenced sample was peripheral blood, obtained 28 days after the second AZD1222 dose. The receptors were gathered from an adult who received the AZD1222 COVID-19 vaccine.

The chain is built from TRBV4-1 and TRBJ2-7; D may be TRBD2 (6 bases). This CDR3 contains 14 residues. Trimming left V 5 bases short and J 0 bases short, with 11 bases between. Germline V CDR1 and CDR2: MGHRA, YSYEKL. CDR3 nucleotide sequence: TGCGCCAGCAGCTCGGCTAGCGCCTCCTACGAGCAGTACTTC. Translation: CASSSASASYEQYF.

This rearrangement joins TRBV5-1 to TRBJ1-6; 7 bases are shared with TRBD1. This CDR3 is built from 14 residues. CDR1 is SGHRS, CDR2 YFSETQ, per germline. V shed 4 bases, J shed 10 bases, and the junction held 8 bases outside the gene matches. CDR3 loop: CASSLDRQRSPLHF. CDR3 nucleotides: TGCGCCAGCAGCCTGGACAGGCAACGATCACCCCTCCACTTT.

The V gene is TRBV19, the J gene TRBJ1-1; D might be TRBD1 (5 bases). There are 14 residues in the CDR3. Germline CDR1 reads LNHDA; CDR2 reads SQIVND (reference sequence). The ends were cut back, 7 bases at V and 1 base at J, with 13 bases in the middle. CDR3 protein: CASIDGHPNTEAFF. In DNA, the CDR3 is TGTGCCAGTATCGATGGACACCCGAACACTGAAGCTTTCTTT.

The chain carries TRBV30 and TRBJ2-1; TRBD2 is a possible D gene (5 bases). This CDR3 has 11 residues. V lost 6 bases and J lost 7, with 10 bases in between. In germline, CDR1 is GTSNPN, CDR2 SVGIG (reference sequence). As DNA, the CDR3 is TGTGCCTGCGGGAAGGGAAATGAGCAGTTCTTC. Translated: CACGKGNEQFF. The variable domain in full, completed from reference TRBV30 and TRBJ2-1, reads SQTIHQWPATLVQPVGSPLSLECTVEGTSNPNLYWYRQAAGRGLQLLFYSVGIGQISSEVPQNLSASRPQDRQFILSSKKLLLSDSGFYLCACGKGNEQFFGPGTRLTVL.

V usage is TRBV6-2 or TRBV6-3 and J usage is TRBJ2-7; 9 bases match TRBD2. V shed 5 bases, J shed 4 bases, and the junction held 6 bases outside the gene matches. Germline-derived CDR1 and CDR2 are MNHEY and SVGEGT. The CDR3 sequence is 14 residues long. The CDR3 DNA reads as TGTGCCAGCAGTATAGCGGGAGTAAGGTACGAGCAGTACTTC. This gives the protein CASSIAGVRYEQYF.

The rearrangement uses TRBV6-4 and TRBJ1-6; 7 bases are shared with TRBD1. The CDR3 spans 15 residues. The V gene's germline CDR1 is MRHNA and CDR2 SNTAGT. The V segment lost 6 bases and the J segment 8 bases; nucleotides outside the gene matches: 10. In nucleotides, the CDR3 is TGTGCCAGCAGCCTGGTTCAGGGGGGGGATTCACCCCTCCACTTT. Translation gives CASSLVQGGDSPLHF.

The V gene is TRBV18, the J gene TRBJ1-6; D is ambiguous. Germline CDR1 is KGHSH and CDR2 is LQKENI. V lost 5 bases to trimming and J lost 8 bases, with 16 bases between them. The CDR3 spans 15 residues. The CDR3, as DNA: TGTGCCAGCTCAGTCCGACCGGGGAGGGATTCACCCCTCCACTTT. Residues: CASSVRPGRDSPLHF.

The V gene is TRBV29-1, the J gene TRBJ2-5, with a weak D call TRBD1 (5 bases). Germline V gene data show CDR1 as SQVTM and CDR2 as ANQGSEA. The length of the CDR3 is 13 residues. V was shortened by 6 bases and J by 5 bases, with 16 bases between the two germline ends. This CDR3 reads CSVNKYSGETQYF. CDR3 DNA: TGCAGCGTGAACAAGTACTCAGGGGAGACCCAGTACTTC.

This chain connects TRBV10-2 to TRBJ2-7; 7 bases fit TRBD1. The CDR3 extends over 13 amino acids. V trimming: 4 bases; J trimming: 3 bases; junction bases outside the gene matches: 3. Per the germline V gene, CDR1 is WSHSY and CDR2 is SAAADI. As DNA, the CDR3 is TGCGCCAGCAGTGTAGACAGGGTCTACGAGCAGTACTTC. Its translation is CASSVDRVYEQYF.

The chain employs TRBV6-5 and TRBJ1-1, with a tentative D call TRBD1 (5 bases). Deletions cut 2 bases from V and 3 bases from J, with 16 bases between. The CDR3 spans 16 residues. Germline V gene lookup returns CDR1 MNHEY and CDR2 SVGAGI. This CDR3 is CASSYERGSGDTEAFF. DNA for the CDR3: TGTGCCAGCAGTTACGAGCGGGGATCGGGGGACACTGAAGCTTTCTTT.

The rearrangement links TRBV2 to TRBJ2-3, with no clear D. CDR1 and CDR2 from the germline V gene are SNHLY and FYNNEI. V lost 6 bases and J lost 4, with 8 bases in between. This CDR3 region has 12 residues. The DNA of the CDR3 is TGTGCCAGCAGCCTACAGTCAGATACGCAGTATTTT. Protein: CASSLQSDTQYF.

This chain links TRBV13 with TRBJ2-7; D remains ambiguous. There are 13 residues in the CDR3. Germline CDR1 is PRHDT and CDR2 is FYEKMQ (reference sequence). Trimming took off 0 bases at V and 3 bases at J, with 6 bases between the two ends. CDR3 region: CASSLGINYEQYF. In DNA form, the CDR3 reads TGTGCCAGCAGCTTAGGGATCAACTACGAGCAGTACTTC.

The chain is built from TRBV29-1 and TRBJ1-1; D unresolved. The CDR3 has 13 residues. Between the trimmed V and J ends, which lost 1 base and 0 bases, there was a span of 6 bases. CDR1 is SQVTM, CDR2 ANQGSEA, per germline. Written as DNA, the CDR3 is TGCAGCGTTGAAGGGCGGATGAACACTGAAGCTTTCTTT. Its protein is CSVEGRMNTEAFF.

The V call is TRBV2, the J call TRBJ2-2, with D possibly matching TRBD2 (5 bases). The CDR3 has 14 amino acids. CDR1 and CDR2 from the germline V gene are SNHLY and FYNNEI. Trimming cost V 3 bases and J 4 bases, with 9 bases left between them. The CDR3 sequence is CASSEDLSTGELFF. For the CDR3, the DNA is TGTGCCAGCAGTGAGGACTTATCCACCGGGGAGCTGTTTTTT.

The rearrangement links TRBV19 to TRBJ2-7, with TRBD2 matching over 8 bases. Germline CDR1 reads LNHDA; CDR2 reads SQIVND (reference sequence). The CDR3 is 15 amino acids. J lost 3 bases, V lost 7 bases, and 11 bases had no gene match. The CDR3 DNA sequence: TGTGCCAGTACCCCGACCATAGCGGGGAGCTACGAGCAGTACTTC. It yields the protein CASTPTIAGSYEQYF.

This sequence joins TRBV6-2 or TRBV6-3 and TRBJ2-1; D may be TRBD2 (5 bases). The CDR3 is made up of 12 amino acids. V lost 2 bases and J lost 7, with 6 bases in between. CDR1 and CDR2 from the germline V gene are MNHEY and SVGEGT. DNA for the CDR3: TGTGCCAGCAGTTACCCGGGGAATGAGCAGTTCTTC. Protein: CASSYPGNEQFF.

This chain uses TRBV6-5 with TRBJ2-7; tentatively, D is TRBD1 (6 bases). Deletions cut 4 bases from V and 5 bases from J, with 12 bases between. This CDR3 has 13 residues. CDR1 is MNHEY and CDR2 is SVGAGI in the germline V gene. This chain's CDR3 is CASSSGALDEQYF. Written as DNA, the CDR3 is TGTGCCAGCAGTTCAGGGGCGCTGGACGAGCAGTACTTC.

This clone showed up just once. V is TRBV12-5 and J is TRBJ2-5, with D possibly matching TRBD2 (5 bases). This CDR3 contains 14 residues. Trimming removed 0 bases from V and 3 bases from J, with 8 bases in between. CDR1 is LGHNT and CDR2 is FRNRAP in the germline V gene. The CDR3 is CASGLVPGEETQYF. The CDR3 nucleotides are TGTGCTAGTGGTTTGGTACCCGGGGAAGAGACCCAGTACTTC.